These 16 T cell receptor beta chains originate from one sample sequenced in a study of regulatory T cells in long-lasting Graves disease. Time point denoted: newly diagnosed GD, antithyroid drugs for less than 3 months. RNA from PBMCs was the source of the TCR library. According to the study, TCR beta libraries were built with iRepertoire HTBI primers and CDR3-region Arm-PCR. In TCRdb, the multiplex PCR reads were re-called with MiXCR into one record per CDR3 protein. The table records roughly 520,000 distinct CDR3 sequences, about 12% of them present only once. In addition, the sample was reused for a study of T cells in Graves' hyperthyroidism and ophthalmopathy.

The material sequenced was peripheral blood mononuclear cells (PBMCs), taken at new diagnosis, from a patient treated with antithyroid drugs. These receptors all come from a woman aged 25-40 years with Graves disease.

This chain connects TRBV19 to TRBJ2-2, with 11 bases that match TRBD1. Germline trimming cut 7 bases from V and 5 bases from J; bases unmatched to any gene: 3. The CDR3 length is 14 residues. Per germline, CDR1 LNHDA and CDR2 SQIVND (reference sequence). In nucleotides, the CDR3 is TGTGCCAGTATAAGGGACAGGGGGACCGGGGAGCTGTTTTTT. Translating gives CASIRDRGTGELFF.

The sample holds a few counts of this clonotype. The V call is TRBV5-5, the J call TRBJ2-5, with TRBD2 as a possible D gene (5 bases). CDR3 length equals 15 residues. Germline assignment: CDR1 SGHKS and CDR2 YYEKEE (reference sequence). V lost 1 base to trimming and J lost 5 bases, with 15 bases between them. CDR3 region: CASSLSTGRGETQYF. CDR3 sequence (DNA): TGTGCCAGCAGCTTGTCAACGGGGAGAGGGGAGACCCAGTACTTC.

This clonotype came up a few times. As DNA, the CDR3 is TGTGCCTGGAGTGTATTTGGTCTAGCGGGATCCTACGAGCAGTACTTC. It yields the protein CAWSVFGLAGSYEQYF. V gene TRBV30 combines with J gene TRBJ2-7, with 9 bases lining up with TRBD2. Per the germline V gene, CDR1 is GTSNPN and CDR2 is SVGIG (reference sequence). The CDR3 totals 16 residues. J gave up 1 base and V 0 bases, and 7 bases lay outside the gene matches.

The V gene is TRBV25-1, the J gene TRBJ1-5; the D gene is possibly TRBD1 (6 bases). The germline gives CDR1 MGHDK, CDR2 SYGVNS. The CDR3 covers 13 residues. The V end lost 9 bases, the J end lost 6 bases, and 15 bases lay between the germline ends. In nucleotides, the CDR3 is TGTGCCAGTCAGGGGCCCCGGGGTCAGCCCCAGCATTTT. It codes for CASQGPRGQPQHF.

This clonotype has just a few counts. The rearrangement uses TRBV28 and TRBJ2-1; D is perhaps TRBD2 (5 bases). Trimming cost V 4 bases and J 2 bases, with 18 bases left between them. CDR1 MDHEN and CDR2 SYDVKM come from the germline V gene. This CDR3 is 17 amino acids long. CDR3 in DNA: TGTGCCAGCAGTTCCTCAAATTTTAGCGCGGCCTACAATGAGCAGTTCTTC. It translates to CASSSSNFSAAYNEQFF. Drawing the rest from reference TRBV28 and TRBJ2-1, the complete variable domain is DVKVTQSSRYLVKRTGEKVFLECVQDMDHENMFWYRQDPGLGLRLIYFSYDVKMKEKGDIPEGYSVSREKKERFSLILESASTNQTSMYLCASSSSNFSAAYNEQFFGPGTRLTVL.

V gene TRBV6-2 or TRBV6-3 combines with J gene TRBJ1-2; the D is unclear. V dropped 5 bases and J dropped 5 bases, with 12 bases sitting between them. The CDR3 contains 13 residues. CDR1 is MNHEY and CDR2 is SVGEGT in the germline V gene. CDR3 amino acids: CASSEAGSYGYTF. CDR3 bases: TGTGCCAGCAGTGAAGCGGGCAGTTATGGCTACACCTTC.

In its sample, this clonotype was seen many times. The chain is built from TRBV14 and TRBJ2-2; D remains ambiguous. CDR1 and CDR2 from the germline V gene are SGHDN and FVKESK. Trimming removed 0 bases from V and 4 bases from J, with 9 bases in between. The CDR3 has 15 residues. CDR3 in DNA: TGTGCCAGCAGCCAAGATCGGACCAGCACCGGGGAGCTGTTTTTT. This sequence encodes CASSQDRTSTGELFF.

The chain joins TRBV4-1 to TRBJ2-5, with D tentatively TRBD2 (6 bases). Germline V gene sequence: CDR1 MGHRA, CDR2 YSYEKL. Trimming removed 1 base from V and 10 bases from J, with 28 bases in between. The CDR3 spans 18 residues. The CDR3, as DNA: TGCGCCAGCAGCCAAGGGTTACCCGGGAGCGGTCCACGACGGGTCCAGTACTTC. Translated: CASSQGLPGSGPRRVQYF.

The chain has TRBV20-1 and TRBJ1-1; D not resolved. Germline V CDR1 and CDR2: DFQATT, SNEGSKA (reference sequence). The CDR3 runs to 13 residues. V gave up 0 bases and J gave up 7 bases, with 12 bases separating them. CDR3 in amino acids: CSARDEKKGEAFF. The DNA of the CDR3 is TGCAGTGCTAGAGATGAAAAAAAGGGTGAAGCTTTCTTT.

The V gene is TRBV19, the J gene TRBJ1-2; TRBD1 matches 7 bases. This CDR3 spans 17 amino acids. Unmatched junction bases numbered 16, after V lost 6 bases and J lost 3 bases. Germline V gives CDR1 LNHDA, CDR2 SQIVND (reference sequence). CDR3 amino acids: CASSQRERGQRDYGYTF. In DNA, the CDR3 is TGTGCCAGTAGCCAACGGGAAAGGGGGCAGAGGGACTATGGCTACACCTTC.

At least ten counts were recorded for this clonotype. The chain has TRBV20-1 and TRBJ2-1; TRBD2 matches 12 bases. This CDR3 is built from 18 residues. The germline V gene encodes CDR1 DFQATT and CDR2 SNEGSKA (reference sequence). With 2 bases clipped from V and 2 bases from J, the junction kept 10 bases outside the gene matches. CDR3 loop: CSARSRTSGISTYNEQFF. The DNA for the CDR3 is TGCAGTGCTAGATCCAGGACTAGCGGGATAAGCACCTACAATGAGCAGTTCTTC.

CDR3 loop: CASSFMGSAYEQYF. The CDR3 DNA reads TGTGCCAGCAGTTTTATGGGGTCTGCGTACGAGCAGTACTTC. The rearrangement joins TRBV28 to TRBJ2-7; unclear D gene. The CDR3 length is 14 residues. The V end lost 3 bases, the J end lost 4 bases, and 13 bases lay between the germline ends. Germline V gives CDR1 MDHEN, CDR2 SYDVKM.

This clonotype was seen a few times. V and J are TRBV20-1 and TRBJ1-3; D is perhaps TRBD1 (5 bases). V lost 0 bases, J lost 4 bases, and 13 bases lay in between. The CDR3 is made up of 15 amino acids. CDR1 is DFQATT and CDR2 is SNEGSKA in the germline V gene (reference sequence). In DNA form, the CDR3 reads TGCAGTGCTAGAGATCCGAGGGGTCCCGGAAACACCATATATTTT. Translating gives CSARDPRGPGNTIYF.

This clonotype was observed many times. The V and J genes are TRBV24-1 and TRBJ2-1; 12 nucleotides align to TRBD2. The CDR3 sequence is 20 residues long. The V gene end was trimmed by 9 bases and the J gene end by 3 bases; junction bases not matched to a gene: 20. Germline-derived CDR1 and CDR2 are KGHDR and SFDVKD. For the CDR3, the DNA is TGTGCCACCTCAGGTTCAAGAGGGACTAGCGGGTCCTGGGGCTACAATGAGCAGTTCTTC. It specifies CATSGSRGTSGSWGYNEQFF.

This sequence joins TRBV5-4 and TRBJ2-1; D is perhaps TRBD2 (6 bases). V lost 0 bases, J lost 9 bases, and 10 bases lay in between. CDR1 is SGHNT and CDR2 is YYREEE in the germline V gene (reference sequence). The CDR3 is made up of 13 amino acids. DNA of the CDR3: TGTGCCAGCAGCTTGGTGGGGGGAGGTGAGCAGTTCTTC. Its translation is CASSLVGGGEQFF.

This clonotype was recorded many times. The rearrangement links TRBV27 to TRBJ2-7; maybe TRBD1 (7 bases). CDR3 length: 19 residues. CDR1 is MNHEY, CDR2 SMNVEV, per germline (reference sequence). V was pared by 2 bases and J by 2 bases, with 25 bases between. CDR3 nucleotide sequence: TGTGCCAGCAGTTTAGGTTTCCGGAGGGGAACAGGGGAACCCTACGAGCAGTACTTC. Encoded protein: CASSLGFRRGTGEPYEQYF.